This TCR beta chain stems from a study of blood T cell repertoires in COVID-19. Study-level information: The study drew acute and convalescent COVID-19 samples from the United States, Italy and Spain. Nucleic acid was either cDNA or gDNA, and it came from T cells, B-cell-depleted T cells, or PBMCs.

In Seattle, patients joined the study during active infection and were tracked longitudinally. This CDR3 has 16 amino acids. V lost 4 bases and J lost 3; bases outside the gene matches: 7. CDR1 is MNHEY, CDR2 SVGEGT, per germline. Source study methods: For nucleated cells, counts were estimated from reference gene primer amplification. Produced via immunoSEQ multiplex PCR; TCRdb's table is partial and in-frame only. D and trimming come from the DNA, and the V and J calls and clone size come from that table. The sample shows 410,000 or so clones, about 91% of them seen only once. Sequencing used peripheral blood. The TCR was taken from a woman between 40 and 50 years old with COVID-19, enrolled during active disease. The genes are TRBV6-2 or TRBV6-3 and TRBJ2-3, with 10 bases aligning to TRBD2. CDR3 coding DNA: TGTGCCAGCAGTTCCCAGCGGGAGGGACGGACAGATACGCAGTATTTT. Translated, it gives CASSSQREGRTDTQYF.